The source of this TCR beta chain is a study of post-analysis software for immune sequencing data. Study outcomes and limitations: Five or six TRBV segments were significantly more frequent in patients than in controls. TRBV5-6, TRBV5-1 and TRBV20-1 were among these segments.

Unique molecular identifiers were built into the TCR beta cDNA libraries. TCRdb passed the PCR reads through MiXCR, listing each CDR3 protein once. The sample shows roughly 540,000 distinct CDR3 sequences, 30% to 40% of them seen only once. In regard to this clonotype: Antigen: not known.

The CDR3 spans 14 residues. J lost 8 bases, V lost 3 bases, and 9 bases had no gene match. The source material was blood. The rearrangement links TRBV12-3 or TRBV12-4 to TRBJ1-2; TRBD1 matches 7 bases. This clonotype was sampled from a girl aged 2 to 17 with multiple sclerosis. CDR3 protein: CASSFRGGAEGYTF. CDR3 nucleotide sequence: TGTGCCAGCAGTTTCCGAGGGGGCGCGGAAGGCTACACCTTC.